This T cell receptor (beta chain) came from a study of cytomegalovirus exposure and HLA in healthy donors. Primers: 60 Vbeta forward and 13 Jbeta reverse. Libraries were prepared by immunoSEQ multiplex PCR; TCRdb keeps only in-frame clonotypes and omits some of them. The sample yields 120,000 or so clones, around 67% seen once. The CDR3 totals 14 residues. Germline V gives CDR1 SNHLY, CDR2 FYNNEI. V was pared by 5 bases and J by 7 bases, with 9 bases of the junction left unmatched. In regard to this clone: Its antigen is unknown.

Whole-study findings and limits: Relative to equally common others, HLA-associated TCR beta chains showed greater clonal expansion in a later analysis.

The sequenced sample consisted of PBMCs. J is TRBJ1-2 and V is TRBV2; the match to TRBD1 covers 8 bases. The sequence came from a middle-aged woman in good health and CMV-seronegative. CDR3 amino acids: CASSNGQGRGGYTF. As DNA, the CDR3 is TGTGCCAGCAGTAATGGACAGGGTAGAGGTGGCTACACCTTC.